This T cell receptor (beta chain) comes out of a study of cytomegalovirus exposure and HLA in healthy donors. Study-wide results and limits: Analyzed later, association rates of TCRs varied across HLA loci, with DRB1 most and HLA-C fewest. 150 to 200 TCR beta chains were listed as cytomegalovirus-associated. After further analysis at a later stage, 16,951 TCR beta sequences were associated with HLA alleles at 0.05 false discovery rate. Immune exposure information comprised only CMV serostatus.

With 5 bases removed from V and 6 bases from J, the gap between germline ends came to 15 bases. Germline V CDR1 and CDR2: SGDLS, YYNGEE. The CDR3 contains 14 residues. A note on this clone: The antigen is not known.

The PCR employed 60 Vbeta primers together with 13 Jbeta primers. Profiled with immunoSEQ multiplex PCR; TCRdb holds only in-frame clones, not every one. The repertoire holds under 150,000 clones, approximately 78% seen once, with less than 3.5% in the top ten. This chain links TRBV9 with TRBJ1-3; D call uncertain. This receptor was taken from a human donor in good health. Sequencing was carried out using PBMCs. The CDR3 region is CASSADLAVNTIYF. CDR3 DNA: TGTGCCAGCAGTGCTGATTTGGCCGTAAACACCATATATTTT.